This T cell receptor (beta chain) was captured in a study of technical replicates of blood from several donors. Using immunoSEQ multiplex PCR, the repertoire was profiled, and TCRdb retains in-frame clones only, with some absent. The data show tens of thousands of clones, with roughly 98% seen just once and roughly 0.17% held by the top ten. This CDR3 contains 15 residues. CDR1 and CDR2 from the germline V gene are SGDLS and YYNGEE. The V gene lost 3 bases and the J gene lost 4 bases, with 13 bases spanning the gap. The rearrangement joins TRBV9 to TRBJ2-2; D might be TRBD1 (5 bases). Source material: T cells isolated from PBMCs. The receptor's source is a human donor in good health. CDR3 residues: CASSGPTDITGELFF. Written as DNA, the CDR3 is TGTGCCAGCAGCGGTCCGACAGACATCACCGGGGAGCTGTTTTTT.